The present TCR beta chain was sequenced within a study of T cells after posttransplantation cyclophosphamide. The related graft donor's blood sample was taken on the day of bone marrow donation. This clone was observed at least ten times. This CDR3 has 14 amino acids. The ends were cut back, 3 bases at V and 4 bases at J, with 11 bases in the middle. The V gene's germline CDR1 is SGHVS and CDR2 FNYEAQ. Profiling relied on immunoSEQ multiplex PCR, and the TCRdb table lists in-frame clones only, not all of them. The sample has around 28,000 clones, none seen only once. The rearrangement joins TRBV7-6 to TRBJ2-3; a possible D gene is TRBD1 (6 bases). Sequencing was performed on PBMCs. This receptor was identified in a woman aged 55-69 years in good health, CMV-negative, and a related stem cell transplant donor. CDR3 region: CASSFFGGSDTQYF. In DNA, the CDR3 is TGTGCCAGCAGCTTTTTTGGGGGCTCAGATACGCAGTATTTT.